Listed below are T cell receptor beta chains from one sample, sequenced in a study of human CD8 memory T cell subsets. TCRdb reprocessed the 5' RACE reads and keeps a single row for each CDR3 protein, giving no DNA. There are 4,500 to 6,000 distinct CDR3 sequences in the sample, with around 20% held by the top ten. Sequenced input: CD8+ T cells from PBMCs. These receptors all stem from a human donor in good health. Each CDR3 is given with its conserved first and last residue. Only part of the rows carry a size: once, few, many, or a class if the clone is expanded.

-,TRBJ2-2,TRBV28,CASSRDSNTGELFF
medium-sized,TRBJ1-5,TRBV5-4,CASSWGGNQPQHF
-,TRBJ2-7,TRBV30,CAWMASTYEQYF
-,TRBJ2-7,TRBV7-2,CASSRDGTAAYEQYF
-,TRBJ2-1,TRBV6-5,CASSLGLLGGSYNEQFF
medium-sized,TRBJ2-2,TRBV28,CASSTLTWNTGELFF
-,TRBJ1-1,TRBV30,CAWDGEGFDTEAFF
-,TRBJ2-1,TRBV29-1,CSGMTSGSSNEQFF
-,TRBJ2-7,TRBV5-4,CASSLGLAGAEQYF
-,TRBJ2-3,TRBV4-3,CASSPGTSLGVDTQYF
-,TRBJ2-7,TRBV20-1,CSARDRRTSGPQTYF
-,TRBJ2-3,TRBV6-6,CASRPGSTDTQYF
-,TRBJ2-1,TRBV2,CASSPRLAGDNEQFF
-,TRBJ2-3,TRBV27,CASIPRGWESTDTQYF
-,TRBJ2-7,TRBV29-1,CSVVGRSYEQYF
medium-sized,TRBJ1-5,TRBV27,CASSPDRYQPQHF
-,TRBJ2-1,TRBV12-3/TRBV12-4,CASSNSGGLSYNEQFF
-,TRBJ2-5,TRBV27,CASSSTSRASGNGETQYF
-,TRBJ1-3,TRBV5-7,CASSLEDSDGNTIYF
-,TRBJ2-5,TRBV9,CASSVSGAGGETQYF
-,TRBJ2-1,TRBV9,CASSPLQEQFF
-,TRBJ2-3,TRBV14,CASSPGAHKTPTDTQYF
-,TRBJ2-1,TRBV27,CASSLRDRVEDEQFF
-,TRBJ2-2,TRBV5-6,CASSRGGTELFF
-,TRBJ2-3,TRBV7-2,CASSPGERELSSTDTQYF
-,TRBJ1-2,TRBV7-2,CASDRGRYYGYTF
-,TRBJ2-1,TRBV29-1,CSVGLAGEVEQFF